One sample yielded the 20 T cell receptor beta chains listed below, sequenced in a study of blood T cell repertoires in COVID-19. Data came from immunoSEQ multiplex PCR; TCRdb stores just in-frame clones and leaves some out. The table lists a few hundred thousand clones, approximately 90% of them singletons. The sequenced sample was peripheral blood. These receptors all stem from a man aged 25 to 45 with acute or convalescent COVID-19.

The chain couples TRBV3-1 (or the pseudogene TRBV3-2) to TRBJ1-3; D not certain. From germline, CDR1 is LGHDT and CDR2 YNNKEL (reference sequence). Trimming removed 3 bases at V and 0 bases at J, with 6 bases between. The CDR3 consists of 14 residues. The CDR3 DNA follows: TGTGCCAGCAGCCAGCGGGCCTCTGGAAACACCATATATTTT. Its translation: CASSQRASGNTIYF.

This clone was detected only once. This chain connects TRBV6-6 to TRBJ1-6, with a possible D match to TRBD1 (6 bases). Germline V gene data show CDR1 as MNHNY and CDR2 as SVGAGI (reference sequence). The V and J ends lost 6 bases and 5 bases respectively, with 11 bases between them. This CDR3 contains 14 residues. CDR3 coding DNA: TGTGCCAGCAGACCCCGACAGGATAATTCACCCCTCCACTTT. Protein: CASRPRQDNSPLHF.

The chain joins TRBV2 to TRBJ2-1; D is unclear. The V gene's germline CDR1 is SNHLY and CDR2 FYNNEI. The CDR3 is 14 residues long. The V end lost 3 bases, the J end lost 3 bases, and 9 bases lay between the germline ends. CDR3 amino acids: CASSDVVLYNEQFF. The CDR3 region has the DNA TGTGCCAGCAGTGACGTAGTGCTCTACAATGAGCAGTTCTTC.

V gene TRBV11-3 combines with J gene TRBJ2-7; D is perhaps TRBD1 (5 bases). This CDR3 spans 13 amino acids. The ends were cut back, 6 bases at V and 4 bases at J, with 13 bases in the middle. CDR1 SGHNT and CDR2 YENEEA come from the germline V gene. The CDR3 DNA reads TGTGCCAGCAGTAAAGGCCGACAGTACGAGCAGTACTTC. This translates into CASSKGRQYEQYF. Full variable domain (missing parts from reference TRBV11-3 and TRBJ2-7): EAGVVQSPRYKIIEKKQPVAFWCNPISGHNTLYWYLQNLGQGPELLIRYENEEAVDDSQLPKDRFSAERLKGVDSTLKIQPAELGDSAVYLCASSKGRQYEQYFGPGTRLTVT.

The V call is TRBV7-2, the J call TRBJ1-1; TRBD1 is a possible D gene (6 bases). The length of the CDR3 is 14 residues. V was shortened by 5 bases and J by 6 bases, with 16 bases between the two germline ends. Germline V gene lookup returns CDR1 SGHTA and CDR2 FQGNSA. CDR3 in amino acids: CASSLWTDLAEAFF. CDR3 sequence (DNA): TGTGCCAGCAGCCTCTGGACAGACCTCGCTGAAGCTTTCTTT.

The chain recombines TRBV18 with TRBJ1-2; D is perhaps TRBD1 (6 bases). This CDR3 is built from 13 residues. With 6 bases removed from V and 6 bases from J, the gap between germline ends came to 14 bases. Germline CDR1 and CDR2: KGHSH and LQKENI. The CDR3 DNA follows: TGTGCCAGCTCGACCCGACAGGACGATGGCTACACCTTC. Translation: CASSTRQDDGYTF.

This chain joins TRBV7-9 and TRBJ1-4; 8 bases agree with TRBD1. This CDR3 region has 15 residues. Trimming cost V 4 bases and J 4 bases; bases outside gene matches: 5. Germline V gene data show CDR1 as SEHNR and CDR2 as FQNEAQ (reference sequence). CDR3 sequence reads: CASSSQGQGNEKLFF. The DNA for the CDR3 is TGTGCCAGCAGCTCGCAAGGACAGGGTAATGAAAAACTGTTTTTT.

Written as DNA, the CDR3 is TGTGCCAGCAGTTCCCCCAAGGGAGGACTATATGGCTACACCTTC. Protein product: CASSSPKGGLYGYTF. The chain has TRBV6-5 and TRBJ1-2; D is undetermined. CDR1 and CDR2 from the germline V gene are MNHEY and SVGAGI. V gave up 4 bases and J gave up 5 bases, with 17 bases separating them. CDR3 length: 15 amino acids.

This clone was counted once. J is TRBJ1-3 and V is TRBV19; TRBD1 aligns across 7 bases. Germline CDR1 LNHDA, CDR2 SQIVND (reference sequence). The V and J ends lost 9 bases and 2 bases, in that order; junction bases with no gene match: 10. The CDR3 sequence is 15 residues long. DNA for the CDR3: TGTGCCAGCAAAAGTGGCAGGGGGGCTGGAAACACCATATATTTT. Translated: CASKSGRGAGNTIYF. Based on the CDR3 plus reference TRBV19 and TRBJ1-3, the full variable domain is DGGITQSPKYLFRKEGQNVTLSCEQNLNHDAMYWYRQDPGQGLRLIYYSQIVNDFQKGDIAEGYSVSREKKESFPLTVTSAQKNPTAFYLCASKSGRGAGNTIYFGEGSWLTVV.

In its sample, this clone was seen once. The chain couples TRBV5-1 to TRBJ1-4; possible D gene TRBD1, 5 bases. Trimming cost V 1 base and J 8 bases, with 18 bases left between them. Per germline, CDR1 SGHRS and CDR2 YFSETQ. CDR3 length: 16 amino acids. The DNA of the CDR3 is TGCGCCAGCAGCTTGTCGGGTGTCTCAGGGAAGGAAAAACTGTTTTTT. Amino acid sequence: CASSLSGVSGKEKLFF.

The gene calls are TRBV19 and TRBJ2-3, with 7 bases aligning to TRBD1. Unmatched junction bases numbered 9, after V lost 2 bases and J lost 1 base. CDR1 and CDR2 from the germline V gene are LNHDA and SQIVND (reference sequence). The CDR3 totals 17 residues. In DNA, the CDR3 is TGTGCCAGTAGTATAACCTCACAGGGGTGGGGCACAGATACGCAGTATTTT. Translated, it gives CASSITSQGWGTDTQYF.

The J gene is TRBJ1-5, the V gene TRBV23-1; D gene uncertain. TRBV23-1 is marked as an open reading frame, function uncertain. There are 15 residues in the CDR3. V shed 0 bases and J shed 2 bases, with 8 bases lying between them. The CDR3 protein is CASSQSPGGNQPQHF. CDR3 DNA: TGCGCCAGCAGTCAATCACCTGGAGGCAATCAGCCCCAGCATTTT.

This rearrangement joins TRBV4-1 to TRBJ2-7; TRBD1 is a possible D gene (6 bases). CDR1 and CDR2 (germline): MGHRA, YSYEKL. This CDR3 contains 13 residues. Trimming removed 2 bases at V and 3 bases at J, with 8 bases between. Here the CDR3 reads CASSQQGYYEQYF. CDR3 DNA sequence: TGCGCCAGCAGCCAACAGGGGTACTACGAGCAGTACTTC.

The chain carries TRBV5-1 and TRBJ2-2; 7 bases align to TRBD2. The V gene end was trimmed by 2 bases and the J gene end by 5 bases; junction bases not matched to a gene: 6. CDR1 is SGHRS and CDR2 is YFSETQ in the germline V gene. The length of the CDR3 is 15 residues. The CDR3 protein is CASSLTSGKTGELFF. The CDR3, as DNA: TGCGCCAGCAGCTTAACGAGCGGGAAGACCGGGGAGCTGTTTTTT.

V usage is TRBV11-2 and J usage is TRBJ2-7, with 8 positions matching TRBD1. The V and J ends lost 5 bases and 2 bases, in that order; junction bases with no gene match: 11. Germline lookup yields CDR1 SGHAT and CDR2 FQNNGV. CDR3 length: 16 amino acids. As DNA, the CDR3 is TGTGCCAGCAGCCCACTCATCGGACAGGGTCCCTACGAGCAGTACTTC. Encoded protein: CASSPLIGQGPYEQYF.

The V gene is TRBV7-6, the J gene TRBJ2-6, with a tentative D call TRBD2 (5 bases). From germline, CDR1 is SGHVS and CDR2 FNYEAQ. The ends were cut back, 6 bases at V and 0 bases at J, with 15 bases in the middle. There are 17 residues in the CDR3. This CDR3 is CASSSRGGNSGANVLTF. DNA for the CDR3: TGTGCCAGCAGTAGCCGGGGTGGGAACTCTGGGGCCAACGTCCTGACTTTC.

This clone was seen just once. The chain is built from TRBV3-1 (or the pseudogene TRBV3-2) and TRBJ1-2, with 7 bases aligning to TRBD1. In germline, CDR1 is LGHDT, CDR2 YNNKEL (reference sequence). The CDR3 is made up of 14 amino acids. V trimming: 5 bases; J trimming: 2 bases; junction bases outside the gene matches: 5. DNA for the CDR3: TGTGCCAGCAGCTGGGACAGAGCAAACTATGGCTACACCTTC. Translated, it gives CASSWDRANYGYTF.

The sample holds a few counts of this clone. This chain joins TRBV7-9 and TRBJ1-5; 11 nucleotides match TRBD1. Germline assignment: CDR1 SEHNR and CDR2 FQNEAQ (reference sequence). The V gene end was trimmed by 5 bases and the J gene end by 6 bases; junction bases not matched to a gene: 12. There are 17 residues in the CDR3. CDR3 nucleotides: TGTGCCAGCAGCGTCGGGACAGGGGGTGGTTGGGCTCAGCCCCAGCATTTT. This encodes CASSVGTGGGWAQPQHF. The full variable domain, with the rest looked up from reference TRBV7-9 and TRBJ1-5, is DTGVSQNPRHKITKRGQNVTFRCDPISEHNRLYWYRQTLGQGPEFLTYFQNEAQLEKSRLLSDRFSAERPKGSFSTLEIQRTEQGDSAMYLCASSVGTGGGWAQPQHFGDGTRLSIL.

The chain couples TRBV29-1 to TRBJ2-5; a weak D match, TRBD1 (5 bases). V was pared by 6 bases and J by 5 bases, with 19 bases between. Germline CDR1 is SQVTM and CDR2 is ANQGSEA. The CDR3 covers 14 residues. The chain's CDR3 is CSVRPPKGWETQYF. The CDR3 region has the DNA TGCAGCGTCCGACCTCCAAAGGGGTGGGAGACCCAGTACTTC.

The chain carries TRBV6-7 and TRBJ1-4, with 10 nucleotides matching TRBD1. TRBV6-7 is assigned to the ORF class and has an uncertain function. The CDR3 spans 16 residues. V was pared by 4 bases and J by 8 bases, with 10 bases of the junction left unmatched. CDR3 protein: CASSSPRDRGNEKLFF. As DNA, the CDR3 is TGTGCCAGCAGTTCTCCGAGGGACAGGGGAAACGAAAAACTGTTTTTT.